The source of this T cell receptor beta chain is a study of cytomegalovirus exposure and HLA in healthy donors. Turning to the study itself: Tens of millions of unique TCR sequences came from HLA-typed donors in an early release. Findings and caveats of the study: TCR beta V- and J-gene trimming was later associated with a missense DCLRE1C variant. Rates of TCR association differed by HLA locus in a later analysis, with DRB1 highest and HLA-C lowest. Most subjects' HLA-A and HLA-B alleles were reportedly predicted from TCR beta sequences.

PCR was performed using 60 Vbeta and 13 Jbeta primers. Assay: immunoSEQ multiplex PCR; the TCRdb copy retains only in-frame clones and omits some. The table lists about 180,000 clones, around 80% of them singletons, with 1% in the top ten. Concerning this clone: Its antigen is not identified.

The V gene end was trimmed by 5 bases and the J gene end by 4 bases; junction bases not matched to a gene: 10. The CDR3 consists of 15 residues. Germline CDR1 and CDR2: SGHTA and FQGTGA. The chain links TRBV7-3 to TRBJ1-1, with TRBD1 matching 7 bases. Specimen: PBMCs. This clonotype was obtained from a woman aged 50 to 60 in good health and CMV-seropositive. Here the CDR3 DNA reads TGTGCCAGCAGCCAGCTACAGGGGATGGTCACTGAAGCTTTCTTT. Protein sequence: CASSQLQGMVTEAFF.